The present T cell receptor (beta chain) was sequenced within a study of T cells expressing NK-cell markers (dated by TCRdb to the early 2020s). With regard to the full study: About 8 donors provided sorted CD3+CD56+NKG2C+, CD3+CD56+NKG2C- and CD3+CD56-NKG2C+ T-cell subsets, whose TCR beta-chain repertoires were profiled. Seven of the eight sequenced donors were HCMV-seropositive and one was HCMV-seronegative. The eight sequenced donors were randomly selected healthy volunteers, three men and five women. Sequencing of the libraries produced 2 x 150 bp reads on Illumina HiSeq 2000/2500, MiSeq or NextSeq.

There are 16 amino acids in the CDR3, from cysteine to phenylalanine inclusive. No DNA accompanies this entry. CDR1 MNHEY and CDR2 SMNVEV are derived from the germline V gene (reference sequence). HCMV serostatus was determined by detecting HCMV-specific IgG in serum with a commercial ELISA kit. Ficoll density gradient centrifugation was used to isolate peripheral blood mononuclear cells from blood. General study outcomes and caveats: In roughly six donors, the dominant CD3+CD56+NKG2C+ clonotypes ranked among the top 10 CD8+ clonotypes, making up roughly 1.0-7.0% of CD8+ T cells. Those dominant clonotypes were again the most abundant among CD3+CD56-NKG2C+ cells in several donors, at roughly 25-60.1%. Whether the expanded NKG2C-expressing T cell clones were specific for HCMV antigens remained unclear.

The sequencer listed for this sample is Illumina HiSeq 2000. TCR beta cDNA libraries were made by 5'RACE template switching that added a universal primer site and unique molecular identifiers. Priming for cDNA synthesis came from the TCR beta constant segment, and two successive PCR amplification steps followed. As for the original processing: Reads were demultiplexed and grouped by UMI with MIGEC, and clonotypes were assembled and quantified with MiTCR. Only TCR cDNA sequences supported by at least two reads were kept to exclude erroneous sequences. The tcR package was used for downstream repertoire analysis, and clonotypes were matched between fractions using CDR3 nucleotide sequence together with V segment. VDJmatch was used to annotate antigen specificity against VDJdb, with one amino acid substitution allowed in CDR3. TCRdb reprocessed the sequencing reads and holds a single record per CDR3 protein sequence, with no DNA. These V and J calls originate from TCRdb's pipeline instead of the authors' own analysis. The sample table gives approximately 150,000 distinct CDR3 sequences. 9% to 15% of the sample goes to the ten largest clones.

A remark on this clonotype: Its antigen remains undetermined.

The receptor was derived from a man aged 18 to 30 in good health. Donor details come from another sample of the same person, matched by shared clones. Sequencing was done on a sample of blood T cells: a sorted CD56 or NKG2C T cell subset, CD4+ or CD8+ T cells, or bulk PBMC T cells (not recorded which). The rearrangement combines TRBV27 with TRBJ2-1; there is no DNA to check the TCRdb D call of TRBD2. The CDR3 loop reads CASSGSLAGGVEEQFF.